This T cell receptor beta chain was recorded in a study of cytomegalovirus exposure and HLA in healthy donors. Regarding the study as a whole: In a later analysis, productive TCRs from donors in an Asian-associated ancestry cluster reportedly carried fewer N-insertions than the cohort mean.

A word on this clone: The target antigen is unknown. This CDR3 is also generated by other DNA sequences in the sample.

CDR1 is SEHNR and CDR2 is FQNEAQ in the germline V gene (reference sequence). V lost 1 base to trimming and J lost 0 bases, with 9 bases between them. The CDR3 sequence is 15 residues long. In the PCR, 60 Vbeta and 13 Jbeta primers were used. Repertoires were generated with immunoSEQ multiplex PCR, while TCRdb's copy carries only in-frame clones and drops some. The table lists about 200,000 clones, around three quarters of them singletons. This TCR derives from a woman aged 25 to 39 in good health and CMV-seropositive. Sequenced material: PBMCs. This chain joins TRBV7-9 and TRBJ1-1; a possible D gene is TRBD1 (6 bases). CDR3 residues: CASSLEWGLNTEAFF. The CDR3 DNA sequence: TGTGCCAGCAGCTTAGAGTGGGGGCTGAACACTGAAGCTTTCTTT.